The present T cell receptor beta chain was sequenced within a study of T-cell memory formation after mild COVID-19. The CDR3 has 15 amino acids. V was trimmed by 0 bases and J by 9 bases, leaving 16 bases between them. CDR1 and CDR2 from the germline V gene are SGDLS and YYNGEE. One entry per CDR3 protein results from TCRdb running MiXCR on the 5' RACE reads. This table has roughly 480,000 distinct CDR3 sequences, 20% to 30% appearing once. The source is an adult woman who had mild COVID-19 (a few samples of this study predate the infection). Cell type and time point are not known. V usage is TRBV9 and J usage is TRBJ2-1; D call uncertain. The sample comprised PBMCs or a T cell subset sorted from them (not recorded which). In DNA, the CDR3 is TGTGCCAGCAGCGTAGGGGGTAGTATGGGATTTGAGCAGTTCTTC. This encodes CASSVGGSMGFEQFF.